The rows below give T cell receptor beta chains drawn from one sample of a study of human T cells and chemical hapten exposure. MiXCR, run by TCRdb on the RACE reads, gives a single entry per CDR3 protein. The table lists 35,000 to 55,000 distinct CDR3 sequences, 3% to 4% of them singletons. Input material: whole blood. The receptors originated from a human donor in good health. Some clones in this sample may be carry-over from other donors' samples. CDR3s include the opening cysteine and the closing phenylalanine or tryptophan. A D gene is named only where the DNA matches it firmly. Not all rows give a size; the values are once, few, many and, for expanded clones, a class.

>TRBV4-1|TRBJ2-3|many|TRBD1
TGCGCCAGCAGCCCGGGGGGGACAGGGGTGGCAGATACGCAGTATTTT
CASSPGGTGVADTQYF
>TRBV12-3/TRBV12-4|TRBJ1-2|few|TRBD1
TGTGCCAGCAGTTCCCCGGGACAGGTCCACTATGGCTACACCTTC
CASSSPGQVHYGYTF
>TRBV24-1|TRBJ2-3|many|TRBD1
TGTGCCACCAGTGGGACAGGGGGCACAGATACGCAGTATTTT
CATSGTGGTDTQYF
>TRBV20-1|TRBJ1-2|few|TRBD1
TGCAGTGCTCCCACAGGGGGCGTAGGTGGCTACACCTTC
CSAPTGGVGGYTF
>TRBV28|TRBJ1-4|few|TRBD1
TGTGCCAGCAGTGCCAAACAGGGGCTTAGTTATGAAAAACTGTTTTTT
CASSAKQGLSYEKLFF
>TRBV7-9|TRBJ1-1|many|.
TGTGCCAGCAGCTTATCGGGGGCGCGGACTGAAGCTTTCTTT
CASSLSGARTEAFF
>TRBV28|TRBJ2-5|many|TRBD1
TGTGCCAGCAGTTCAGGGGGATTGAGAGAAGAGACCCAGTACTTC
CASSSGGLREETQYF
>TRBV24-1|TRBJ2-3|many|.
TGTGCCACCAGTGGATCCCCCGGGACAGATACGCAGTATTTT
CATSGSPGTDTQYF
>TRBV27|TRBJ2-1|many|TRBD2
TGTGCCAGCAGTTCCCGGACTAGCGGAACGGGACACAATGAGCAGTTCTTC
CASSSRTSGTGHNEQFF
>TRBV6-5|TRBJ2-7|many|.
TGTGCCAGCAGGGGTCCGGGGGAGCAGTACTTC
CASRGPGEQYF
>TRBV4-1|TRBJ2-4|many|.
TGCGCCAGCAGCCATCCAACCCGGGACACACTAGCCAAAAACATTCAGTACTTC
CASSHPTRDTLAKNIQYF
>TRBV6-6|TRBJ2-5|many|.
TGTGCCAGCAGTTACCAGGCAGGGCACCAAGAGACCCAGTACTTC
CASSYQAGHQETQYF
>TRBV7-9|TRBJ2-7|many|TRBD2
TGTGCCAGCAGCTTAGGGCAGAGGACTAGAAGCGAGCAGTACTTC
CASSLGQRTRSEQYF
>TRBV28|TRBJ1-6|many|TRBD1
TGTGCCAGCATACGGACAGGGGATAATTCACCCCTCCACTTT
CASIRTGDNSPLHF
>TRBV7-8|TRBJ2-5|few|.
TGTGCCAGCAGCCCATACCTCCCGGGACTGTCCAGCCCTCAGACCCAGTACTTC
CASSPYLPGLSSPQTQYF
>TRBV10-2|TRBJ2-1|many|TRBD2
TGCGCCAGCAGTGAGGGACTAGCGGTCTACAATGAGCAGTTCTTC
CASSEGLAVYNEQFF
>TRBV7-6|TRBJ2-3|many|TRBD1
TGTGCCAGCAGTAAACAGGGGAGCACAGATACGCAGTATTTT
CASSKQGSTDTQYF
>TRBV27|TRBJ2-5|many|TRBD2
TGTGCCAGCAGTTTCTTGCGGGGGATGGGTCAAGAGACCCAGTACTTC
CASSFLRGMGQETQYF
>TRBV18|TRBJ1-1|few|.
TGTGCCAGCTCACCAGACCAAGGTAACACTGAAGCTTTCTTT
CASSPDQGNTEAFF
>TRBV28|TRBJ1-3|.|.
TGTGCCAGCAGTCACAGCCACTCTGGAAACACCATATATTTT
CASSHSHSGNTIYF
>TRBV24-1|TRBJ1-2|.|TRBD1
TGTGCCACCAGTGTCAAACAGGGGGCCAACTATGGCTACACCTTC
CATSVKQGANYGYTF
>TRBV9|TRBJ2-7|many|.
TGTGCCAGCAGCCCGGAGGGGTCCTCCTACGAGCAGTACTTC
CASSPEGSSYEQYF
>TRBV2|TRBJ2-1|many|TRBD1
TGTGCCAGCAGTGAATGGACAGGGGCCTACAATGAGCAGTTCTTC
CASSEWTGAYNEQFF
>TRBV27|TRBJ2-1|many|TRBD1
TGTGCCAGCAATATGTGGGGACAGGGGGCTTCTGAGCAGTTCTTC
CASNMWGQGASEQFF
>TRBV6-6|TRBJ1-2|many|TRBD1
TGTGCCAGCAGCCCGGACAGGCTAGCTAACTATGGCTACACCTTC
CASSPDRLANYGYTF
>TRBV18|TRBJ1-1|many|.
TGTGCCAGCTCACCAAGACAGCGACCTCCCGGCACTGAAGCTTTCTTT
CASSPRQRPPGTEAFF
>TRBV10-3|TRBJ2-6|many|.
TGTGCCATCAGTGATGCAGGGACCGGGGCCAACGTCCTGACTTTC
CAISDAGTGANVLTF
>TRBV7-9|TRBJ2-3|.|.
TGTGCCAGCAGCTCTCCACCGGGACGGGGAGGAACAGATACGCAGTATTTT
CASSSPPGRGGTDTQYF
>TRBV24-1|TRBJ2-5|few|TRBD1
TGTGCCACCAGTGCGGCAGGGGGCAGGGCGGAGACCCAGTACTTC
CATSAAGGRAETQYF
>TRBV4-1|TRBJ1-4|.|.
TGCGCCAGCAGCCGGGCAAAACCTGAAAAACTGTTTTTT
CASSRAKPEKLFF
>TRBV11-2|TRBJ2-7|many|.
TGTGCCAGCAGCTTAGATTTTCTGGATTACGAGCAGTACTTC
CASSLDFLDYEQYF
>TRBV5-1|TRBJ2-1|.|.
TGCGCCAGCAGCTTGAGTCCCCGGGAACCCTACAATGAGCAGTTCTTC
CASSLSPREPYNEQFF
>TRBV29-1|TRBJ2-3|many|TRBD2
TGCAGCGTTGAGGGAGCGGGAGGCAACACAGATACGCAGTATTTT
CSVEGAGGNTDTQYF
>TRBV28|TRBJ2-1|many|.
TGTGCCAGCAGTCTTCAGGACACGTCGAGGCTAGTGCAGTTCTTC
CASSLQDTSRLVQFF
>TRBV11-2|TRBJ2-5|few|.
TGTGCCAGCAGCTTTTGGGGCCAAGAGACCCAGTACTTC
CASSFWGQETQYF
>TRBV19|TRBJ1-5|many|.
TGTGCCAGTAGAAAGGGAGGACGATATCAGCCCCAGCATTTT
CASRKGGRYQPQHF
>TRBV12-3/TRBV12-4|TRBJ1-6|few|.
TGTGCCAGCAGTTTATGGGGGGGGGGTTCACCCCTCCACTTT
CASSLWGGGSPLHF
>TRBV29-1|TRBJ2-3|many|.
TGCAGCGCATGGGACTCCACAGATACGCAGTATTTT
CSAWDSTDTQYF
>TRBV6-5|TRBJ2-3|.|.
TGTGCCAGCAGTTACTCTGGGCCCCAGGAAATAACAGATACGCAGTATTTT
CASSYSGPQEITDTQYF
>TRBV2|TRBJ2-6|once|.
TGTGCCAGCAGTGTAGCCTCTGAGGCCAACGTCCTGACTTTC
CASSVASEANVLTF
>TRBV20-1|TRBJ2-1|many|.
TGCAGTGCTAGAGATAGGAGGTTAGTAACTCTCCAGTATGATGAGCAGTTCTTC
CSARDRRLVTLQYDEQFF
>TRBV27|TRBJ1-5|many|.
TGTGCCAGCGGGCGAAGCCAGTATAGCAATCAGCCCCAGCATTTT
CASGRSQYSNQPQHF
>TRBV3-1|TRBJ2-7|many|.
TGTGCCAGCAGCCAAGAAACCATTTTCGAGCAGTACTTC
CASSQETIFEQYF
>TRBV20-1|TRBJ1-5|many|TRBD1
TGCAGTGCTAGAGGTAGTCGACAGGGTTTAGTCAGCAATCAGCCCCAGCATTTT
CSARGSRQGLVSNQPQHF
>TRBV4-1|TRBJ1-5|few|.
TGCGCCAGCAGCCCGCCCCTCTTTAGCAATCAGCCCCAGCATTTT
CASSPPLFSNQPQHF
>TRBV6-6|TRBJ2-2|many|.
TGTGCCAGCAGTTACCAGAGTAACACCGGGGAGCTGTTTTTT
CASSYQSNTGELFF
>TRBV30|TRBJ2-1|few|.
TGTGCCTGGAGCATCGAGACTAGTGCCTTTAATGAGCAGTTCTTC
CAWSIETSAFNEQFF
>TRBV30|TRBJ2-5|.|.
TGTGCCTGGAGTGATATTTCTAGGGGGGAGACCCAGTACTTC
CAWSDISRGETQYF
>TRBV5-6|TRBJ1-1|.|.
TGTGCCAGCAGCAACCTGGACAGTCGGGCTGAAGCTTTCTTT
CASSNLDSRAEAFF
>TRBV28|TRBJ1-2|many|.
TGTGCCAGCAATCCAGGGACTGTTAGGGGCTATGGCTACACCTTC
CASNPGTVRGYGYTF
>TRBV7-9|TRBJ1-1|few|TRBD1
TGTGCCAGCAGCTTACGGACAGGGGGTACTGAAGCTTTCTTT
CASSLRTGGTEAFF
>TRBV7-2|TRBJ1-6|.|.
TGTGCCAGCACGAAGGGGGATAGACTTAATTCACCCCTCCACTTT
CASTKGDRLNSPLHF
>TRBV6-1|TRBJ1-3|.|TRBD1
TGTGCCAGCAGTGAAGGCCGGGGACAGGCTTATGGAAACACCATATATTTT
CASSEGRGQAYGNTIYF